This record concerns one TCR beta chain sequence. Germline V gives CDR1 MDHEN, CDR2 SYDVKM. V lost 6 bases, J lost 0 bases, and 14 bases stayed unmatched. This CDR3 spans 19 amino acids. The data were taken from a study of blood T cell repertoires in COVID-19. Study-level information: Sample material is recorded as cDNA or gDNA derived from T cells, B-cell-depleted T cells, or PBMCs.

Authors' analysis steps: Scientists estimated how many nucleated cells there were by amplifying reference gene primers. Some clones are missing from TCRdb's copy, which holds only in-frame ones; the method was immunoSEQ multiplex PCR. Clone size and V and J calls were adopted from that table, with D and trimming inferred from the DNA. The sample consists of tens of thousands of clones, approximately 85% of them appearing once. The source of this sequence is a woman older than 75 with active or convalescent COVID-19. The sample comprised peripheral blood. The rearrangement uses TRBV28 and TRBJ2-6; TRBD1 aligns across 7 bases. The CDR3 loop is CASRAMVRGLNSGANVLTF. The CDR3 region has the DNA TGTGCCAGCAGGGCTATGGTTAGGGGGCTGAACTCTGGGGCCAACGTCCTGACTTTC.